Below, 29 T cell receptor beta chains from the same sample are listed, as sequenced in a study of T cell repertoires in cytomegalovirus infection. MiXCR, applied by TCRdb to the reads, yields one record per CDR3 protein. This sample has hundreds of thousands of distinct CDR3 sequences; about a sixth occur once, and the top ten carry around 8.6%. Sequenced sample: PBMCs. These receptors were obtained from a human donor in good health (CMV status not recorded). Some clones in this sample may be carry-over from other donors' samples.

This clonotype was recorded at least ten times. The rearrangement uses TRBV4-2 and TRBJ2-1; 9 bases line up with TRBD2. V lost 0 bases to trimming and J lost 9 bases; unmatched junction nucleotides: 21. Per germline, CDR1 LGHNA and CDR2 YNFKEQ. The CDR3 is 20 amino acids. In DNA form, the CDR3 reads TGTGCCAGCAGCCAAGATGGAGGAGGGGAGATCGGCGGGGGGGCCGGTGAGCAGTTCTTC. This gives the protein CASSQDGGGEIGGGAGEQFF.

This clonotype occurred a few times. The chain joins TRBV28 to TRBJ1-2, with no clear D. The V gene's germline CDR1 is MDHEN and CDR2 SYDVKM. The CDR3 runs to 14 residues. Trimming shortened V by 1 base and J by 8 bases, and 14 bases separated the two germline ends. The CDR3: CASSLLFRTKGYTF. The CDR3 DNA follows: TGTGCCAGCAGTTTATTGTTCCGGACTAAGGGCTACACCTTC.

V and J are TRBV3-1 and TRBJ1-5; 7 bases map to TRBD1. J was trimmed by 8 bases and V by 2 bases; bases with no gene match: 6. The germline V gene encodes CDR1 LGHDT and CDR2 YNNKEL (reference sequence). The CDR3 sequence is 14 residues long. CDR3 protein: CASSQRQGGEPQHF. DNA of the CDR3: TGTGCCAGCAGCCAAAGACAGGGAGGCGAGCCCCAGCATTTT.

DNA of the CDR3: TGCAGTGCTAGAGTCGACGTGGATGAGCAGTTCTTC. Amino acids: CSARVDVDEQFF. The J gene is TRBJ2-1, the V gene TRBV20-1, with D unresolved. Per the germline V gene, CDR1 is DFQATT and CDR2 is SNEGSKA (reference sequence). The ends were cut back, 1 base at V and 8 bases at J, with 9 bases in the middle. The CDR3 loop spans 12 amino acids.

This clonotype was seen many times. The chain couples TRBV10-3 to TRBJ2-3, with 12 bases matching TRBD2. V lost 5 bases and J lost 2; bases outside the gene matches: 5. Germline assignment: CDR1 ENHRY and CDR2 SYGVKD. There are 16 residues in the CDR3. The CDR3 loop reads CAISSSGRGSTDTQYF. Here the CDR3 DNA reads TGTGCCATCAGTTCTAGCGGGAGGGGGTCCACAGATACGCAGTATTTT.

V usage is TRBV2 and J usage is TRBJ1-1; D is undetermined. The CDR3 is made up of 11 amino acids. Trimming left V 4 bases short and J 3 bases short, with 3 bases between. Germline values: CDR1 SNHLY, CDR2 FYNNEI. CDR3: CASSADTEAFF. The CDR3 DNA is TGTGCCAGCAGTGCGGACACTGAAGCTTTCTTT.

Many counts were recorded for this clonotype. In nucleotides, the CDR3 is TGTGCCAGCAGTGTCCAGGAGAGCGCCTATGGCTACACCTTC. Translated: CASSVQESAYGYTF. V gene TRBV2 combines with J gene TRBJ1-2; no definite D call. With 4 bases removed from V and 4 bases from J, the gap between germline ends came to 13 bases. The CDR3 sequence is 14 residues long. In germline, CDR1 is SNHLY, CDR2 FYNNEI.

This clonotype appeared a few times. The chain couples TRBV29-1 to TRBJ2-5, with no clear D. This CDR3 is 11 amino acids long. Trimming removed 4 bases from V and 3 bases from J, with 6 bases in between. Germline V gene lookup returns CDR1 SQVTM and CDR2 ANQGSEA. The DNA for the CDR3 is TGCAGCGTTGCGGCAGAAGAGACCCAGTACTTC. Translation: CSVAAEETQYF.

The sample holds many counts of this clonotype. The V gene is TRBV7-2, the J gene TRBJ2-7; possibly TRBD2 for D (6 bases). There are 19 residues in the CDR3. V gave up 5 bases and J gave up 6 bases, with 32 bases separating them. Germline lookup yields CDR1 SGHTA and CDR2 FQGNSA. The CDR3 DNA is TGTGCCAGCAGCGCCCCGGGCCGGGGGAAATTAGCGGTTATACCCGAGCAGTACTTC. Translated: CASSAPGRGKLAVIPEQYF.

The chain joins TRBV19 to TRBJ2-5; possibly TRBD2 for D (5 bases). This CDR3 region has 16 residues. Looked up from germline, CDR1 is LNHDA and CDR2 is SQIVND (reference sequence). The V gene lost 3 bases and the J gene lost 3 bases, with 17 bases spanning the gap. The CDR3 is CASSIGRTGFKETQYF. CDR3 sequence (DNA): TGTGCCAGTAGTATTGGGCGGACGGGGTTTAAAGAGACCCAGTACTTC.

This clonotype was counted a few times. The CDR3 DNA sequence: TGTGCCAGCAGTTTATGGAGGAAGGAGACCCAGTACTTC. Encoded protein: CASSLWRKETQYF. The chain has TRBV12-3 or TRBV12-4 and TRBJ2-5; possibly TRBD2 for D (5 bases). Trimming stripped 2 bases from V and 5 bases from J, with 9 bases between. The CDR3 loop spans 13 amino acids.

This clonotype was recorded at least ten times. The V and J genes are TRBV7-2 and TRBJ2-5; TRBD1 might be the D (7 bases). The CDR3 is 13 amino acids. V lost 5 bases to trimming and J lost 5 bases, with 12 bases between them. CDR1 is SGHTA, CDR2 FQGNSA, per germline. The DNA of the CDR3 is TGTGCCAGCAGCCGGGGGACAGTCGAGACCCAGTACTTC. It specifies CASSRGTVETQYF. Full variable domain (rest looked up from reference TRBV7-2 and TRBJ2-5): GAGVSQSPSNKVTEKGKDVELRCDPISGHTALYWYRQSLGQGLEFLIYFQGNSAPDKSGLPSDRFSAERTGGSVSTLTIQRTQQEDSAVYLCASSRGTVETQYFGPGTRLLVL.

In this sample, this clonotype turned up many times. V and J are TRBV27 and TRBJ1-6; a possible D gene is TRBD1 (5 bases). CDR3 size: 14 residues. V shed 8 bases and J shed 7 bases, with 15 bases lying between them. Germline CDR1 and CDR2: MNHEY and SMNVEV (reference sequence). CDR3 region: CASGTGTGNSPLHF. The CDR3 coding sequence is TGTGCCAGCGGAACCGGGACGGGCAATTCACCCCTCCACTTT.

The gene calls are TRBV29-1 and TRBJ1-1; D might be TRBD1 (6 bases). The CDR3 contains 11 residues. Trimming stripped 5 bases from V and 4 bases from J, with 8 bases between. Germline CDR1 is SQVTM and CDR2 is ANQGSEA. The DNA of the CDR3 is TGCAGCGTTTCCAGGGGCACTGAAGCTTTCTTT. This codes for CSVSRGTEAFF.

This clonotype was counted between two and nine times. The chain uses TRBV9 and TRBJ2-1; D perhaps matches TRBD2 (6 bases). The CDR3 is made up of 15 amino acids. In germline, CDR1 is SGDLS, CDR2 YYNGEE. The V gene lost 3 bases and the J gene lost 9 bases, with 19 bases spanning the gap. The CDR3: CASSAGGTGAGEQFF. CDR3 DNA sequence: TGTGCCAGCAGCGCAGGAGGGACGGGAGCTGGTGAGCAGTTCTTC.

This sequence joins TRBV4-3 and TRBJ2-3, with TRBD1 as a possible D gene (5 bases). V shed 0 bases and J shed 2 bases, with 9 bases lying between them. Germline lookup yields CDR1 LGHNA and CDR2 YSLEER. CDR3 length: 15 amino acids. Here the CDR3 DNA reads TGCGCCAGCAGCCAAGAAGGGGCCCCCACAGATACGCAGTATTTT. This gives the protein CASSQEGAPTDTQYF.

This clonotype was found a few times. The rearrangement joins TRBV6-1 to TRBJ1-3, with D hard to call. V was clipped by 0 bases and J by 4 bases, with 16 bases between them. The CDR3 contains 17 residues. The germline V gene encodes CDR1 MNHNS and CDR2 SASEGT. The DNA of the CDR3 is TGTGCCAGCAGTGAAGCGCAAGGAGTCTGGCTCGGAAACACCATATATTTT. Its translation: CASSEAQGVWLGNTIYF.

This clonotype occurred many times. The genes are TRBV7-9 and TRBJ1-6; tentative D call: TRBD1 (6 bases). The V end lost 3 bases, the J end lost 10 bases, and 13 bases lay between the germline ends. The CDR3 runs 14 residues. Looked up from germline, CDR1 is SEHNR and CDR2 is FQNEAQ (reference sequence). The CDR3 is CASSLGRGDSPLHF. CDR3 DNA sequence: TGTGCCAGCAGCTTGGGCAGGGGAGACTCACCCCTCCACTTT.

This clonotype appeared many times. A junction boundary mismatches the germline segment, possibly from a read error. The rearrangement uses TRBV7-9 and TRBJ1-2; possible D gene TRBD1, 6 bases. The germline CDR1 and CDR2 sequences are SEHNR and FQNEAQ (reference sequence). CDR3 length equals 12 residues. For the CDR3, the DNA is TGTGCCAGCAGTCCTGAGACAGGCCGCAGGGACTTC. Translated, it gives CASSPETGRRDF.

This chain joins TRBV2 and TRBJ2-5; 11 bases are shared with TRBD2. CDR1 SNHLY and CDR2 FYNNEI come from the germline V gene. Losses at the gene ends were 4 bases for V and 4 bases for J; bases not matched to a gene: 2. This CDR3 has 14 amino acids. CDR3 in DNA: TGTGCCAGCAGTGGCCTAGCGGGGGGAGAGACCCAGTACTTC. It is translated as CASSGLAGGETQYF.

In this sample, this clonotype turned up a few times. V usage is TRBV2 and J usage is TRBJ1-2; D might be TRBD1 (6 bases). V lost 5 bases to trimming and J lost 4 bases, with 20 bases between them. The CDR3 spans 16 residues. From germline, CDR1 is SNHLY and CDR2 FYNNEI. The DNA of the CDR3 is TGTGCCAGCAGTCAAGGATTCTCCGGGGACACCTATGGCTACACCTTC. It encodes CASSQGFSGDTYGYTF.

There are many counts of this clonotype. J is TRBJ1-1 and V is TRBV7-8; unclear D gene. Trimming cost V 2 bases and J 2 bases, with 6 bases left between them. From germline, CDR1 is SGHVS and CDR2 FQNEAQ. There are 13 residues in the CDR3. In DNA form, the CDR3 reads TGTGCCAGCAGCTTAACCAGAAACACTGAAGCTTTCTTT. Protein product: CASSLTRNTEAFF.

This clonotype appeared a few times. V and J are TRBV7-9 and TRBJ2-1; no reliable D call. Trimming cost V 5 bases and J 15 bases, with 17 bases left between them. The CDR3 has 12 residues. Germline lookup yields CDR1 SEHNR and CDR2 FQNEAQ (reference sequence). This chain's CDR3 is CASSTVTRPLFF. As DNA, the CDR3 is TGTGCCAGCAGCACAGTGACCCGGCCCCTGTTCTTC.

This chain joins TRBV7-2 and TRBJ2-5, with D unresolved. The CDR3 runs 13 residues. The germline V and J ends were trimmed by 5 bases and 3 bases, with 10 bases remaining between them. In germline, CDR1 is SGHTA, CDR2 FQGNSA. CDR3 region: CASSPGQEETQYF. The CDR3 bases are TGTGCCAGCAGCCCCGGGCAGGAAGAGACCCAGTACTTC.

The sample holds many counts of this clonotype. V is TRBV7-2 and J is TRBJ1-2; 7 positions match TRBD1. CDR1 is SGHTA, CDR2 FQGNSA, per germline. The CDR3 consists of 14 residues. The V gene end was trimmed by 5 bases and the J gene end by 2 bases; junction bases not matched to a gene: 5. The CDR3 DNA reads TGTGCCAGCAGCGAACAGGGGATAAACTATGGCTACACCTTC. Translation: CASSEQGINYGYTF.

This sequence joins TRBV10-3 and TRBJ2-3; 9 nucleotides align to TRBD2. J lost 2 bases, V lost 3 bases, and 6 bases had no gene match. CDR1 and CDR2 from the germline V gene are ENHRY and SYGVKD. The CDR3 consists of 16 residues. The CDR3 nucleotides read TGTGCCATCAGTGATGGGGCGGGGGGGAACACAGATACGCAGTATTTT. Encoded protein: CAISDGAGGNTDTQYF.

V and J are TRBV19 and TRBJ2-5; D tentatively fits TRBD1 or TRBD2 (5 bases each). Between the trimmed V and J ends, which lost 6 bases and 4 bases, there was a span of 21 bases. The CDR3 spans 16 residues. The germline CDR1 and CDR2 sequences are LNHDA and SQIVND (reference sequence). The CDR3 region is CASSRRGFIGPETQYF. In nucleotides, the CDR3 is TGTGCCAGTAGCCGCCGGGGCTTTATCGGCCCAGAGACCCAGTACTTC.

This chain connects TRBV20-1 to TRBJ2-5; 7 bases agree with TRBD1. The CDR3 is made up of 14 amino acids. V was clipped by 6 bases and J by 2 bases; unmatched bases: 9. The germline V gene has CDR1 DFQATT and CDR2 SNEGSKA (reference sequence). DNA for the CDR3: TGCAGTGCGGATCCCGGGACAGATCAAGAGACCCAGTACTTC. It translates to CSADPGTDQETQYF.

This clonotype was seen more than once but under ten times. The rearrangement uses TRBV5-5 and TRBJ2-1; 10 bases fit TRBD2. Trimming at V came to 4 bases and at J to 6 bases, leaving 7 bases not matched to a gene. In germline, CDR1 is SGHKS, CDR2 YYEKEE (reference sequence). The CDR3 has 15 residues. CDR3 residues: CASSRSGGFGNEQFF. The CDR3, as DNA: TGTGCCAGCAGCCGTAGCGGGGGGTTTGGCAATGAGCAGTTCTTC.